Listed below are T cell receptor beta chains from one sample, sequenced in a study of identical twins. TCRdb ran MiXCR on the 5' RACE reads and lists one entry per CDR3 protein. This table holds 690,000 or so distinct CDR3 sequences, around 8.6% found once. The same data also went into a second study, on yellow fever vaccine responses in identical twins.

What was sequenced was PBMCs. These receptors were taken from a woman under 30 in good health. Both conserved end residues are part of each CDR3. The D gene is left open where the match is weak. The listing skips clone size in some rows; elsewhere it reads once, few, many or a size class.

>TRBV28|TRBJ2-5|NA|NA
CASSSPPSAREGWGTQYF
TGTGCCAGCAGTTCCCCCCCTAGCGCGAGAGAGGGTTGGGGGACCCAGTACTTC
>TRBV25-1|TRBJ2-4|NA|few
CASSGSRTGRENIQYF
TGTGCCAGCAGTGGTTCGAGGACAGGGAGGGAAAACATTCAGTACTTC
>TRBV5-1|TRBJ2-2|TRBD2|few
CASSFLAGGGELFF
TGCGCCAGCAGTTTTCTAGCGGGAGGCGGGGAGCTGTTTTTT
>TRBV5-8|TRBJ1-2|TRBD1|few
CASSLRQGKTYTF
TGTGCCAGCAGCTTGAGACAGGGAAAAACATACACCTTC
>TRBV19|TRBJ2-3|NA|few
CASRPGVSSTDTQYF
TGTGCCAGTAGGCCCGGCGTTTCTAGCACAGATACGCAGTATTTT
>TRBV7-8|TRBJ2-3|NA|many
CASSLQHTDTQYF
TGTGCCAGCAGCTTACAGCACACAGATACGCAGTATTTT
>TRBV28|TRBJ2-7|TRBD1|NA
CASIQTGFSGEQYF
TGTGCCAGCATACAGACAGGGTTCTCGGGCGAGCAGTACTTC
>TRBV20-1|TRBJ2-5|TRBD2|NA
CSARGGTSTSGETQYF
TGCAGTGCTAGAGGTGGGACTAGTACTTCAGGAGAGACCCAGTACTTC
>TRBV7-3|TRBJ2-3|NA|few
CASSSAGPTTGDTQYF
TGTGCCAGCAGCTCTGCGGGGCCCACAACTGGGGATACGCAGTATTTT
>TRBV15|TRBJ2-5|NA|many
CATSRDRGETQYF
TGTGCCACCAGCAGAGATAGGGGAGAGACCCAGTACTTC
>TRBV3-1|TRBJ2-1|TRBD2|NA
CASSQVGTSRLLYNEQFF
TGTGCCAGCAGCCAAGTAGGGACTAGCAGACTCCTCTACAATGAGCAGTTCTTC
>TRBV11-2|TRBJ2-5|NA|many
CASSHGGETQYF
TGTGCCAGCAGCCATGGAGGGGAGACCCAGTACTTC
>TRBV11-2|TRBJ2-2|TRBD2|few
CASSRRAGGNPGELFF
TGTGCCAGCAGCCGTAGAGCGGGAGGCAATCCCGGGGAGCTGTTTTTT
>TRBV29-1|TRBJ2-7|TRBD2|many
CSASGTSGGSSYEQYF
TGCAGCGCTTCCGGGACTAGCGGGGGCAGCTCCTACGAGCAGTACTTC
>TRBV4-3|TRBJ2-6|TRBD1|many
CASSQETGGSGANVLTF
TGCGCCAGCAGCCAAGAGACAGGGGGGTCTGGGGCCAACGTCCTGACTTTC
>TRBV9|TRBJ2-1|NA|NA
CASSVSWDNEQFF
TGTGCCAGCAGCGTATCATGGGACAATGAGCAGTTCTTC
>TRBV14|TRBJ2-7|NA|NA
CASSHAGSTYEQYF
TGTGCCAGCAGCCACGCGGGAAGTACCTACGAGCAGTACTTC
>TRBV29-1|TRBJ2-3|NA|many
CSVAQYTDTQYF
TGCAGCGTTGCGCAGTACACAGATACGCAGTATTTT
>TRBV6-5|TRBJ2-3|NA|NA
CASSYVASPDTQYF
TGTGCCAGCAGTTACGTGGCTAGCCCCGATACGCAGTATTTT
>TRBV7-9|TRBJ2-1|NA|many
CASSSPQTIHEQFF
TGTGCCAGCAGCTCCCCCCAAACGATTCATGAGCAGTTCTTC
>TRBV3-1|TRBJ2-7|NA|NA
CASSLGPPRASYEQYF
TGTGCCAGCAGCCTTGGGCCACCCAGGGCCTCCTACGAGCAGTACTTC
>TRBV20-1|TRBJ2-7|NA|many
CSASPRDSFYEQYF
TGCAGTGCCTCACCCAGGGATTCTTTCTACGAGCAGTACTTC
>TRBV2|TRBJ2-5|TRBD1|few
CASRGQGVQETQYF
TGTGCCAGCAGGGGACAGGGGGTCCAAGAGACCCAGTACTTC
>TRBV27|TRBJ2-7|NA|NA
CASSIDPTGTEYEQYF
TGTGCCAGCAGTATAGACCCCACCGGGACGGAGTACGAGCAGTACTTC
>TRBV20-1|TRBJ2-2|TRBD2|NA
CSARDPFSGGAVGELFF
TGCAGTGCTAGAGATCCCTTTAGCGGGGGGGCAGTCGGGGAGCTGTTTTTT
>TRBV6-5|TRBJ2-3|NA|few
CASSYKHGGDKDTQYF
TGTGCCAGCAGTTACAAACATGGGGGTGACAAGGATACGCAGTATTTT
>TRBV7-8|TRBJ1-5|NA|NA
CASSEQGSWEPQHF
TGTGCCAGCAGCGAACAGGGTTCTTGGGAGCCCCAGCATTTT
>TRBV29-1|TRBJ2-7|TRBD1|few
CSVAGQGDPYEQYF
TGCAGCGTGGCCGGACAGGGGGATCCCTACGAGCAGTACTTC
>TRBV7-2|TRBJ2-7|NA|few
CASSLGGGSWQYF
TGTGCCAGCAGCTTAGGTGGGGGCAGCTGGCAGTACTTC
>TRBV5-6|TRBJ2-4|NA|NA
CARGPGILGNIQYF
TGTGCCAGGGGCCCCGGGATCCTGGGGAACATTCAGTACTTC
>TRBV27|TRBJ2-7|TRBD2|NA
CASSPKTSGHYEQYF
TGTGCCAGCAGCCCCAAGACTAGCGGCCACTACGAGCAGTACTTC
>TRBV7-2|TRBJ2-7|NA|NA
CASTESSYEQYF
TGTGCCAGCACCGAGTCTTCCTACGAGCAGTACTTC
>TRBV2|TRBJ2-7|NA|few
CASTKGRGAYEQYF
TGTGCCAGCACCAAGGGCAGGGGAGCCTACGAGCAGTACTTC
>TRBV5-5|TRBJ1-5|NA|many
CASSPVAGTPNQPQHF
TGTGCCAGCAGCCCTGTAGCCGGGACACCAAATCAGCCCCAGCATTTT